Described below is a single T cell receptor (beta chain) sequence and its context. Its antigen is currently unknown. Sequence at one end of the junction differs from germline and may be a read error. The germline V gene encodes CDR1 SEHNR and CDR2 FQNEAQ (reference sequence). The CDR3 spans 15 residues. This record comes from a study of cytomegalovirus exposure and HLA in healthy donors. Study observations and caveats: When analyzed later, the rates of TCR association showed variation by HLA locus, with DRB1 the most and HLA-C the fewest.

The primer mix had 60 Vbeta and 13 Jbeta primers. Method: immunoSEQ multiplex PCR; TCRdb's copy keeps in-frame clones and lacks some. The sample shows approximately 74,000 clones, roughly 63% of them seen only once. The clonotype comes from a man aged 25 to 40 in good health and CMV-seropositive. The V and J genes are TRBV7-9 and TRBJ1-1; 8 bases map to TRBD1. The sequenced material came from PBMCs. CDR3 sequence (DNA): TGTTCCAGCAGCTTAGGCAGGGGGCGCGGCGCTGAAGCTTTCTTT. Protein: CSSSLGRGRGAEAFF.